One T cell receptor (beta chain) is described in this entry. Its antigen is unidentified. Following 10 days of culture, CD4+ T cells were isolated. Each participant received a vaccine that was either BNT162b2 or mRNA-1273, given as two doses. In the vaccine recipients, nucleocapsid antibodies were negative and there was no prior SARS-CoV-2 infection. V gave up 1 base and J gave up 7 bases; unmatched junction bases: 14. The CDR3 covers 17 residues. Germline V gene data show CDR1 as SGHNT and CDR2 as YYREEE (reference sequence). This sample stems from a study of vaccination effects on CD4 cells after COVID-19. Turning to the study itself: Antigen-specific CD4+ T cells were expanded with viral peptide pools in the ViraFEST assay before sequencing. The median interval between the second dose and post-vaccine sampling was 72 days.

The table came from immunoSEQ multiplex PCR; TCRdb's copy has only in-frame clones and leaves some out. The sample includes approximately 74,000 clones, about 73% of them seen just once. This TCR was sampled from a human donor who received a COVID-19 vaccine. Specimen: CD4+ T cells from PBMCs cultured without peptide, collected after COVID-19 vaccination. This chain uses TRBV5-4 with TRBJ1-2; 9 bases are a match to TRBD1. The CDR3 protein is CASSLPPQGAPARGYTF. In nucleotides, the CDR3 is TGTGCCAGCAGCTTGCCCCCACAGGGGGCTCCCGCCCGTGGCTACACCTTC.